This entry features one TCR beta chain sequence. Its antigen is unknown. No clone much larger than this one lies a single base away; base qualities are absent. The time point label, as the study defines it: baseline before first vaccination. Samples from vaccinated people were obtained from the UK trials COV001 and COV002, which included a single-blind randomized controlled phase 2/3 trial of AZD1222 (ChAdOx1 nCoV-19) in healthy adults. For TCRbeta chain sequencing, PBMC samples were collected from trial participants at day 0 and at day 28 after the second dose. These data belong to a study of T cell responses to AZD1222 COVID-19 vaccine (dated by TCRdb to 2020 to 2022). With regard to the full study: AZD1222 recipients with second doses at about 4 weeks or about 12 weeks were pooled, because spike-specific TCR depth and breadth did not differ between schedules. TCR sequencing was performed for some 250 trial participants, of whom some 200 were given two doses of AZD1222 and around 26 were given two doses of MenACWY control vaccine. Enrollment into the trials was organized by age into subgroups of 18-55, 56-69 and 70-plus years, and those subgroups contained approximately 150, 30 and 60 TCR-sequenced participants, respectively. The study at large found these results: Participants were mostly white British, with more females than males. The authors suggested clonal diversity may have been underestimated. Because no samples from the day 14 peak response were available, repertoires could be characterized only after the peak T cell response. CD4 TCRs associated with the vaccine covered the entire spike protein, and the dominant responses were in regions 160-218 and 743-854. In the small 56-69-year group, the increase in depth fell short of significance, most likely because of low power. Only five to seven AZD1222 recipients were SARS-CoV-2 seropositive at baseline, limiting conclusions about previously exposed vaccinees. After two AZD1222 doses, both the breadth and the depth of spike-specific TCRs were significantly higher than at day 0 and than in MenACWY recipients. Nearly half of unique spike-specific TCRs reportedly recognized epitopes outside regions mutated in the B.1.351 and B.1.1.7 variants.

V and J are truncated by 6 bases and 5 bases respectively, leaving an intervening sequence of 20 bases. For CDR1 and CDR2, the germline V gene lists MDHEN and SYDVKM. The cysteine opens and the phenylalanine closes a CDR3 of 16 amino acids. The kept DNA is CDR3 alone, 48 bases in frame from the first base. The CDR3 regions of human TCRbeta chains were subjected to immunosequencing. The source study handled its data this way. Repertoire TCRs were matched against a reference library of SARS-CoV-2-specific TCRs generated with the MIRA antigen-specificity platform. Breadth meant the fraction of unique TCRs that were SARS-CoV-2-associated, whereas depth meant the fraction of total T cells that were SARS-CoV-2-associated. Using the MIRA data, every spike-specific TCR was mapped to the spike region that the TCR reacted to and assigned to either a CD4 or a CD8 class. Log10-transformed breadth and depth values were compared by one-way ANOVA with Sidak's multiple comparisons tests. TCRdb re-hosts the immuneACCESS table, in-frame sequences only. Its copies lack some clones; in the studies checked, an unresolved V gene accounts for under half of them, and the cause for the rest is not known. V, J and clone size were drawn from that table, and D and trimming were deduced from the DNA. The sample table lists about 99,000 clones, about 93% of them with a count of one. Of the sample, 5% is held by the ten largest clones.

The TCR originated in an adult in good health. The material was peripheral blood, obtained on day 0 of AZD1222 vaccination. The V and J genes are TRBV28 and TRBJ2-1; the D segment is perhaps TRBD1 or TRBD2, each sharing 7 matched bases. The nucleotides read TGTGCCAGCAGCCCCACGACAGGGAGGGTGGACAATGAGCAGTTCTTC. The encoded protein is CASSPTTGRVDNEQFF.